Presented here are 16 T cell receptor beta chains from one specimen sequenced in a study of breast tumors, draining lymph nodes, adjacent tissues. TCRdb used MiXCR to reprocess the multiplex PCR reads, holding one entry per CDR3 protein. The sample contains some 130,000 distinct CDR3 sequences, about 20% of which appear only once. Samples came from axillary lymph nodes draining the breast cancer. Sequenced input: axillary lymph node tissue. These receptors were collected from a female donor with breast cancer. Some clones in this sample may be carry-over from other donors' samples.

With respect to this clonotype: This clone may be a read error of a much larger clone one base away. The rearrangement links TRBV12-3 or TRBV12-4 to TRBJ2-5; the D call may be TRBD1 or TRBD2 (6 bases each). CDR3 length equals 12 residues. Trimming removed 7 bases from V and 4 bases from J, with 10 bases in between. This CDR3 is CASITGAETQYF. The CDR3 DNA is TGTGCCAGCATTACGGGGGCAGAGACCCAGTACTTC.

This rearrangement joins TRBV2 to TRBJ1-5; a possible D gene is TRBD1 (5 bases). V lost 8 bases, J lost 1 base, and 15 bases lay in between. Germline V CDR1 and CDR2: SNHLY, FYNNEI. There are 15 residues in the CDR3. For the CDR3, the DNA is TGTGCCAGCGGTTTTGACGGGGGGAGCAATCAGCCCCAGCATTTT. It specifies CASGFDGGSNQPQHF.

This clonotype was counted a single time. J is TRBJ2-4 and V is TRBV20-1, with TRBD1 matching over 8 bases. The CDR3 runs to 14 residues. Looked up from germline, CDR1 is DFQATT and CDR2 is SNEGSKA (reference sequence). Losses at the gene ends were 3 bases for V and 5 bases for J; bases not matched to a gene: 6. The CDR3 reads CSARAGGAQNIQYF. DNA of the CDR3: TGCAGTGCTAGGGCAGGGGGCGCCCAAAACATTCAGTACTTC.

This clonotype showed up many times. The V and J genes are TRBV10-2 and TRBJ2-2; D is unclear. The V and J ends lost 2 bases and 0 bases respectively, with 4 bases between them. Germline values: CDR1 WSHSY, CDR2 SAAADI. The CDR3 extends over 14 amino acids. CDR3: CASSELSNTGELFF. In DNA form, the CDR3 reads TGCGCCAGCAGTGAGCTATCGAACACCGGGGAGCTGTTTTTT.

Ten or more counts support this clonotype. The chain carries TRBV20-1 and TRBJ1-3; D perhaps matches TRBD1 (6 bases). There are 13 residues in the CDR3. Germline V gene sequence: CDR1 DFQATT, CDR2 SNEGSKA (reference sequence). V was shortened by 1 base and J by 3 bases, with 7 bases between the two germline ends. CDR3 DNA sequence: TGCAGTGCTAGAGGGACAGATGGAAACACCATATATTTT. It specifies CSARGTDGNTIYF.

This clonotype was found a few times. The chain combines TRBV6-5 with TRBJ2-1, with TRBD2 matching over 16 bases. The CDR3 length is 16 residues. J lost 4 bases, V lost 6 bases, and 3 bases had no gene match. CDR1 and CDR2 from the germline V gene are MNHEY and SVGAGI. CDR3 coding DNA: TGTGCCAGCAGGGGACTAGCGGGAGGGCCTTACAATGAGCAGTTCTTC. Protein: CASRGLAGGPYNEQFF.

This clonotype was recorded many times. V usage is TRBV4-1 and J usage is TRBJ2-3; 16 positions agree with TRBD2. This CDR3 is 20 amino acids long. J was trimmed by 3 bases and V by 4 bases; bases with no gene match: 13. Germline V gene data show CDR1 as MGHRA and CDR2 as YSYEKL. The chain's CDR3 is CASSPQKPGLAGGVTDTQYF. The DNA of the CDR3 is TGCGCCAGCAGCCCCCAAAAACCGGGACTAGCGGGAGGGGTGACAGATACGCAGTATTTT.

In its sample, this clonotype was seen many times. The CDR3 DNA reads TGTGCCAGCAGTTCATCGGGACTAGCGTACAATGAGCAGTTCTTC. It codes for CASSSSGLAYNEQFF. The rearrangement joins TRBV12-3 or TRBV12-4 to TRBJ2-1; 10 positions match TRBD2. The length of the CDR3 is 15 residues. Trimming took 4 bases from V and 4 from J; bases not matched to a gene: 4.

This clonotype was seen at least ten times. This chain links TRBV5-6 with TRBJ1-6; 7 bases fit TRBD1. Germline V gene data show CDR1 as SGHDT and CDR2 as YYEEEE. CDR3 length: 16 residues. The ends lost 4 bases at V and 0 bases at J; junction bases unmatched: 4. CDR3 loop: CASSGRDSSYNSPLHF. Written as DNA, the CDR3 is TGTGCCAGCAGCGGGAGGGACAGCTCCTATAATTCACCCCTCCACTTT.

This clonotype was picked up many times. This sequence joins TRBV19 and TRBJ1-2; D is unclear. V dropped 5 bases and J dropped 8 bases, with 15 bases sitting between them. The germline V gene has CDR1 LNHDA and CDR2 SQIVND (reference sequence). The CDR3 totals 13 residues. In DNA form, the CDR3 reads TGTGCCAGTAGTCAGAGCACTGCCTCGGGCTACACCTTC. It yields the protein CASSQSTASGYTF.

This clonotype was recorded many times. CDR3 bases: TGCGCCAGCAGCCAAGATGGGACAGGGGGCTACAATGAGCAGTTCTTC. Its protein is CASSQDGTGGYNEQFF. The chain has TRBV4-1 and TRBJ2-1, with 11 bases aligning to TRBD1. The length of the CDR3 is 16 residues. The junction had 1 base not matched to a gene; V was cut back by 0 bases and J by 3 bases. CDR1 MGHRA and CDR2 YSYEKL come from the germline V gene.

This clonotype appeared many times. This rearrangement joins TRBV7-6 to TRBJ2-5; D is undetermined. Germline-derived CDR1 and CDR2 are SGHVS and FNYEAQ. CDR3 size: 13 residues. The ends were cut back, 0 bases at V and 4 bases at J, with 6 bases in the middle. The CDR3 spells CASSLAPPETQYF. The CDR3 coding sequence is TGTGCCAGCAGCTTAGCTCCCCCAGAGACCCAGTACTTC.

This clonotype was observed a few times. The missing conserved phenylalanine or tryptophan at the end of this CDR3 makes a read error likely. The gene calls are TRBV20-1 and TRBJ2-5; 9 bases are shared with TRBD1. V trimming: 6 bases; J trimming: 3 bases; junction bases outside the gene matches: 5. This CDR3 has 13 residues. Germline assignment: CDR1 DFQATT and CDR2 SNEGSKA (reference sequence). The CDR3 protein is CSANRDREETQYL. The CDR3 DNA reads as TGCAGTGCAAACCGGGACAGGGAAGAGACCCAGTACTTA.

Of note for this clonotype: Just one base apart from a much larger clone, this may be a read error. The CDR3 carries no conserved terminal phenylalanine or tryptophan, so it likely arises from a read error. The chain couples TRBV12-3 or TRBV12-4 to TRBJ1-3; unclear D gene. Deletions cut 7 bases from V and 0 bases from J, with 7 bases between. The length of the CDR3 is 13 residues. The CDR3 region has the DNA TGTGCCAGCACCCATAGCTCTGGAAACACCATATATTCT. Translation gives CASTHSSGNTIYS.

A word on this clonotype: A much larger clone lies a single base off, so this may be a read error. V is TRBV6-6 and J is TRBJ2-1; D gene unclear. Germline V gives CDR1 MNHNY, CDR2 SVGAGI (reference sequence). CDR3 length: 13 amino acids. V dropped 2 bases and J dropped 4 bases, with 6 bases sitting between them. CDR3 sequence: CASSYPSYNEQFF. CDR3 bases: TGTGCCAGCAGTTACCCGAGTTACAATGAGCAGTTCTTC.

This clonotype showed up many times. The chain has TRBV5-1 and TRBJ2-3; no firm D call. Germline V gives CDR1 SGHRS, CDR2 YFSETQ. The CDR3 runs to 11 residues. V shed 0 bases and J shed 6 bases, with 2 bases lying between them. DNA for the CDR3: TGCGCCAGCAGCTTGGACGATACGCAGTATTTT. Translated: CASSLDDTQYF.